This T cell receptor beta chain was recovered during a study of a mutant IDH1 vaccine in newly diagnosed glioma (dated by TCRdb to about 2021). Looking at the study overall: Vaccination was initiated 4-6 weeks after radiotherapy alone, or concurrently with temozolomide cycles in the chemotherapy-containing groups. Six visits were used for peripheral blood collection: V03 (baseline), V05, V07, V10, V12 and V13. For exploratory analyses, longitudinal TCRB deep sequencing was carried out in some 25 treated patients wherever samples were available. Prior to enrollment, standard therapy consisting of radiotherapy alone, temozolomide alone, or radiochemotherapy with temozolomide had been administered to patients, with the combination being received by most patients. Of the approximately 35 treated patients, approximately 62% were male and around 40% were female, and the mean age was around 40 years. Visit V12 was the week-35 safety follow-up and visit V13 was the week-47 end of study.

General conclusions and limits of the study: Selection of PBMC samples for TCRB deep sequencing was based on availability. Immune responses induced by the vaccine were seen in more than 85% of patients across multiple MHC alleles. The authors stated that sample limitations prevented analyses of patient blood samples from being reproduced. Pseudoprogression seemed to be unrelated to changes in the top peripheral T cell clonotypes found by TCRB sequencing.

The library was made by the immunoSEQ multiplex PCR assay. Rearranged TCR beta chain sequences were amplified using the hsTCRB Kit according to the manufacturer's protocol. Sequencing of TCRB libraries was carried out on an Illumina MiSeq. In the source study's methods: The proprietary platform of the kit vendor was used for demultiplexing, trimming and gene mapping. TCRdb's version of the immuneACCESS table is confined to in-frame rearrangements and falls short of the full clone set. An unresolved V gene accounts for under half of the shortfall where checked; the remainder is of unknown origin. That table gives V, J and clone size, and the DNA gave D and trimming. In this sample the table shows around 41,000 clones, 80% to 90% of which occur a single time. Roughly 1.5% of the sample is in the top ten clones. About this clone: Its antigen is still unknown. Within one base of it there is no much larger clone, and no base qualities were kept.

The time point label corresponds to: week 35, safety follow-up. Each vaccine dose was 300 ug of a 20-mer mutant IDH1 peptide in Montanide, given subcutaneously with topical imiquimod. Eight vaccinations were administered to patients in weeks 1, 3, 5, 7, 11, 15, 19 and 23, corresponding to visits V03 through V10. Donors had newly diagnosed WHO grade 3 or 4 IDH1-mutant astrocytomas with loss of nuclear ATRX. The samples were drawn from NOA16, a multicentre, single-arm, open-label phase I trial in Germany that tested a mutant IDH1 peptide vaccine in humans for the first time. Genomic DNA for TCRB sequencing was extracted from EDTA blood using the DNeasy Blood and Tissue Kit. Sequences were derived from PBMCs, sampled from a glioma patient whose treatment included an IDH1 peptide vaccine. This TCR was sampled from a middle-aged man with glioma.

The DNA is as follows: TGTGCCAGCAGCCAAAGGCGGGAGGGGGGGGAGACCCAGTACTTC. Its translation reads: CASSQRREGGETQYF. The chain links TRBV4-2 with TRBJ2-5, with 9 bases aligning to TRBD2. V ends up 2 bases short and J 5 bases short, with an unmatched junction base count of 6. The germline V gene encodes CDR1 LGHNA and CDR2 YNFKEQ. From its cysteine to its phenylalanine, the CDR3 spans 15 amino acids. Only the CDR3 DNA stays, 45 bases, in frame from base 1.